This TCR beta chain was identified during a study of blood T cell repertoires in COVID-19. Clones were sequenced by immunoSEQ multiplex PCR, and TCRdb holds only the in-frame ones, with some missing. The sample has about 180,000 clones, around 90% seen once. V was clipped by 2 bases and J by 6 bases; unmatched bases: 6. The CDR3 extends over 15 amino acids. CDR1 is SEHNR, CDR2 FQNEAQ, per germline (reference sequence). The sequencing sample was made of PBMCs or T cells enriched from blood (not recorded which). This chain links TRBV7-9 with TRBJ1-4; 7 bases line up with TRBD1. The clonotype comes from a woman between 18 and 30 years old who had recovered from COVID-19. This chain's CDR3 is CASSLNGGGDEKLFF. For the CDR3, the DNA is TGTGCCAGCAGCTTAAATGGAGGGGGCGATGAAAAACTGTTTTTT.